This T cell receptor (beta chain) was obtained from a study of tumor and adjacent non-tumor tissue in lung cancer. Study-wide results and limits: Tumor tissue had significantly higher TCR diversity than normal lung. Top 100 clones took a larger repertoire share in normal lung.

CDR3 length equals 10 residues. Germline CDR1 and CDR2: MNHNY and SVGAGI (reference sequence). A word on this clonotype: Its antigen is undetermined. Mismatch with germline at one junction end may stem from a read error.

Three rounds of nested PCR, following a modified ARM-PCR protocol, produced the TCRbeta library. Using its own MiXCR run on the multiplex PCR reads, TCRdb lists one record per CDR3 protein. This sample yields tens of thousands of distinct CDR3 sequences, of which around 64% are seen a single time; about 31% belongs to the top ten. RNA was extracted from bulk tissue without any cell sorting. More than 3 cm separated this lung sample from the edge of the tumor. Between August and November 2014, newly diagnosed, chemotherapy-naive lung cancer patients underwent thoracic surgery in China. This receptor was obtained from a man in his 70s with non-small cell lung cancer. The sample consisted of distant non-tumor lung tissue. The rearrangement links TRBV6-6 to TRBJ1-2, with 7 bases aligning to TRBD1. In DNA form, the CDR3 reads TGCGCCACCAGGACAGGCGGCTACACCTTC. Translated, it gives CATRTGGYTF.